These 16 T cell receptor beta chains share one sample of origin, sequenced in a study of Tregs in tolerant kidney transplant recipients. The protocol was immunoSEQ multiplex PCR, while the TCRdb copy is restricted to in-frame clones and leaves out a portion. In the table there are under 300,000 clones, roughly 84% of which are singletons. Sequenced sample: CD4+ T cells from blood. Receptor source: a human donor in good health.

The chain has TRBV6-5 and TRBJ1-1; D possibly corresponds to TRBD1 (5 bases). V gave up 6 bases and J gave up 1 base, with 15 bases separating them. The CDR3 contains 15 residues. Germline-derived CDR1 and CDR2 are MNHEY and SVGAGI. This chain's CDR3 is CASRKSDRQNTEAFF. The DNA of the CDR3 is TGTGCCAGCAGAAAATCAGACAGACAGAACACTGAAGCTTTCTTT.

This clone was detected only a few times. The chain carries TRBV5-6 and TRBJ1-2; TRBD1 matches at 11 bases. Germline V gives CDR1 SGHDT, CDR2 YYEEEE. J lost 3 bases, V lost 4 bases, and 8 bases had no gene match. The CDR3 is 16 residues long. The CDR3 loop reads CASSPYWTGGDYGYTF. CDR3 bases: TGTGCCAGCAGCCCCTACTGGACAGGGGGCGACTATGGCTACACCTTC.

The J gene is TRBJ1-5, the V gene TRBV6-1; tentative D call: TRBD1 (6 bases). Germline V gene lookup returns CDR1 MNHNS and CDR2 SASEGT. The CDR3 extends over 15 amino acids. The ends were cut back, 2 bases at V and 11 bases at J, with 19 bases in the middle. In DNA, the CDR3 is TGTGCCAGCAGTGAACGGGGGGGCTTGGTATCAGCCCAGCATTTT. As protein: CASSERGGLVSAQHF.

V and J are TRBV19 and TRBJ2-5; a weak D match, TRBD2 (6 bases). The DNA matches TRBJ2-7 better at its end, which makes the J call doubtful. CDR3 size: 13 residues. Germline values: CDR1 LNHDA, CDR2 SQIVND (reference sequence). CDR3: CASSITSNYEQYF. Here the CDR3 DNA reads TGTGCCAGTAGTATAACTAGCAACTACGAGCAGTACTTC.

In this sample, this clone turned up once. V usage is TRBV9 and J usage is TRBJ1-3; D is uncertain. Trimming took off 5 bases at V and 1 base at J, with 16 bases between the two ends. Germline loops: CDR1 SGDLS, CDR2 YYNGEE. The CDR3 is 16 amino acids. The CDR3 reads CASSAQIGGSGNTIYF. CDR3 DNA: TGTGCCAGCAGTGCACAGATTGGAGGGTCTGGAAACACCATATATTTT.

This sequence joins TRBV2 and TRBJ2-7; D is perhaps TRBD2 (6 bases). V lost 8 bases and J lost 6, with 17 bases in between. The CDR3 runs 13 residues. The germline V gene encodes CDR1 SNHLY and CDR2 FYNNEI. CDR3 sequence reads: CASAAGGTLEQYF. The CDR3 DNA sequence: TGTGCCAGCGCAGCGGGCGGCACCCTCGAGCAGTACTTC.

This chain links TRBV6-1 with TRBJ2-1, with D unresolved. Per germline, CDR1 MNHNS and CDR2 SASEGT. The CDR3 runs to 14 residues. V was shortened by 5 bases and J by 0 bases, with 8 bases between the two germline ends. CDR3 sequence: CASSLQNSYNEQFF. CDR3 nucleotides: TGTGCCAGCAGTCTTCAAAACTCCTACAATGAGCAGTTCTTC.

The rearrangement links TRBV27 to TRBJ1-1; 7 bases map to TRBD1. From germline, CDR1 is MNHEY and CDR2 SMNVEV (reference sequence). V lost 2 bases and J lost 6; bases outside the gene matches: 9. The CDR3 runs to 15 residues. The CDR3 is CASSLQGVEGSEAFF. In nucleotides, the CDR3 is TGTGCCAGCAGTTTACAGGGGGTTGAGGGTTCTGAAGCTTTCTTT.

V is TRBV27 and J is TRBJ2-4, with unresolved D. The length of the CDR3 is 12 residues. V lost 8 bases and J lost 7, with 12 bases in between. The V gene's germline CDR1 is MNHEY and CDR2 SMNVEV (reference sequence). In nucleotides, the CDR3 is TGTGCCAGCGCGACCCCCAGCAACATTCAGTACTTC. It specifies CASATPSNIQYF.

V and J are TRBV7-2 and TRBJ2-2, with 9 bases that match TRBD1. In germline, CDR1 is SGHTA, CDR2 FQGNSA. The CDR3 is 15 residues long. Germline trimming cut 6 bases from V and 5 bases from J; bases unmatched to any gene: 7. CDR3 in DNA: TGTGCCAGCAGGCGACAGGGGGATGGTACCGGGGAGCTGTTTTTT. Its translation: CASRRQGDGTGELFF.

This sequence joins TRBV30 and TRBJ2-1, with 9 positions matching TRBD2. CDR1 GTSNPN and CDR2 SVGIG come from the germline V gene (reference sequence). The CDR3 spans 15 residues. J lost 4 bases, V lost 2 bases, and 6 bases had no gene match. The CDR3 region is CAWSFLAGSYNEQFF. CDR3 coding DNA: TGTGCCTGGAGTTTTCTAGCGGGATCTTACAATGAGCAGTTCTTC. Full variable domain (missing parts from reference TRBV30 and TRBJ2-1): SQTIHQWPATLVQPVGSPLSLECTVEGTSNPNLYWYRQAAGRGLQLLFYSVGIGQISSEVPQNLSASRPQDRQFILSSKKLLLSDSGFYLCAWSFLAGSYNEQFFGPGTRLTVL.

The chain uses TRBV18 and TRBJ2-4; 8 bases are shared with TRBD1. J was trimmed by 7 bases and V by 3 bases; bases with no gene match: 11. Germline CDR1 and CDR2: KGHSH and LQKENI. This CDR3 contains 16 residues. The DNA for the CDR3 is TGTGCCAGCTCACCCCAAAACAGGGGGATCGGGAACATTCAGTACTTC. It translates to CASSPQNRGIGNIQYF.

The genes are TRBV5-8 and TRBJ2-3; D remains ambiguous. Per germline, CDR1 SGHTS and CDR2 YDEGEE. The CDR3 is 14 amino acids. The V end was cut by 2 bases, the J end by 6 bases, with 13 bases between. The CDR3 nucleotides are TGTGCCAGCAGCTTTGGGGAAGGTCGGGATACGCAGTATTTT. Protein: CASSFGEGRDTQYF.

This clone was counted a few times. CDR3 in amino acids: CASSQGLAGFYEQYF. In DNA, the CDR3 is TGTGCCAGCAGCCAGGGACTAGCGGGTTTTTACGAGCAGTACTTC. The V gene is TRBV14, the J gene TRBJ2-5, with 12 bases lining up with TRBD2. The DNA end favors TRBJ2-7, so the J call may be wrong. This CDR3 has 15 residues. Germline V CDR1 and CDR2: SGHDN, FVKESK.

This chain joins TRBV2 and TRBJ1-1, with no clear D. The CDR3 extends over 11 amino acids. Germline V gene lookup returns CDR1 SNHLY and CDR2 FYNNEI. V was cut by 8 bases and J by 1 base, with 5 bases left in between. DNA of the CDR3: TGTGCCAGCGGGTGGAACACTGAAGCTTTCTTT. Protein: CASGWNTEAFF.

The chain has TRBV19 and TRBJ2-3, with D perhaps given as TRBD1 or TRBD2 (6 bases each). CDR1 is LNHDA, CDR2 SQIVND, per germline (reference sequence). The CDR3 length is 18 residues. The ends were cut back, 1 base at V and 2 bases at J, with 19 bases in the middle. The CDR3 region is CASSIGGAPLSFTDTQYF. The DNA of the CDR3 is TGTGCCAGTAGTATAGGGGGGGCTCCTCTTAGTTTCACAGATACGCAGTATTTT.